A selection of T cell receptor beta chains follows, all from one sample in a study of blood T cell repertoires in COVID-19. The table came from immunoSEQ multiplex PCR; TCRdb's copy has only in-frame clones and leaves some out. The sample includes 35,000 to 45,000 clones, around four fifths seen only once; the top ten take 13% to 15%. The specimen was peripheral blood. Receptors were obtained from a human donor in a cohort sampled during active COVID-19. Both conserved end residues are part of each CDR3. A D gene is named only where the DNA matches it firmly. For some rows the clone size is stated as once, few or many, or as a class when expanded; others skip it.

clone_size d_call j_call v_call cdr3_aa cdr3_nt
NA NA TRBJ2-7 TRBV6-2/TRBV6-3 CASSPGILYEQYF TGTGCCAGCAGCCCCGGGATCTTATACGAGCAGTACTTC
once NA TRBJ2-3 TRBV5-1 CASSLVLGGDTQYF TGCGCCAGCAGCTTGGTTCTAGGAGGAGATACGCAGTATTTT
NA NA TRBJ1-4 TRBV4-3 CASSQEGALSNEKLFF TGCGCCAGCAGCCAAGAGGGGGCGCTATCGAATGAAAAACTGTTTTTT
NA TRBD1 TRBJ2-7 TRBV18 CASSQGQGGEQYF TGTGCCAGCTCCCAGGGACAGGGTGGCGAGCAGTACTTC
NA NA TRBJ1-3 TRBV12-3/TRBV12-4 CASSRTANTIYF TGTGCCAGCAGTCGGACAGCCAACACCATATATTTT
NA NA TRBJ1-5 TRBV7-9 CASSLAGAGNQPQHF TGTGCCAGCAGCTTAGCGGGGGCCGGCAATCAGCCCCAGCATTTT
NA NA TRBJ1-5 TRBV27 CASSRYPEGRGQPQHF TGTGCCAGCAGTCGATATCCGGAGGGGAGGGGTCAGCCCCAGCATTTT
few TRBD1 TRBJ1-3 TRBV7-2 CASSQTGGRNTIYF TGTGCCAGCAGCCAGACAGGGGGAAGAAACACCATATATTTT
NA TRBD1 TRBJ1-6 TRBV10-3 CAIAGTGDSPLHF TGTGCCATAGCCGGGACAGGGGATTCACCCCTCCACTTT
NA NA TRBJ1-1 TRBV7-2 CASSLLNTLNTEAFF TGTGCCAGCAGCTTATTGAACACCTTGAACACTGAAGCTTTCTTT
NA TRBD1 TRBJ1-1 TRBV3-1/TRBV3-2 CASSQRDRWQQAFF TGTGCCAGCAGCCAAAGGGACAGGTGGCAACAGGCTTTCTTT
NA NA TRBJ1-2 TRBV2 CASKAGNYGYTF TGTGCCAGCAAAGCGGGCAACTATGGCTACACCTTC
NA NA TRBJ1-5 TRBV25-1 CASSDIRGTQPQHF TGTGCCAGCAGTGATATAAGGGGGACGCAGCCCCAGCATTTT
NA TRBD1 TRBJ1-1 TRBV16 CASSRITGGASTEAFF TGTGCCAGCAGCCGCATTACAGGGGGCGCGTCAACTGAAGCTTTCTTT
NA NA TRBJ1-6 TRBV29-1 CSFRSSYNSPLHF TGCAGCTTTCGGAGCTCCTATAATTCACCCCTCCACTTT
few NA TRBJ2-2 TRBV7-3 CASSLTSRGQLTGELFF TGTGCCAGCAGCTTAACGTCGCGTGGACAGCTCACCGGGGAGCTGTTTTTT
NA TRBD2 TRBJ2-3 TRBV27 CASSLFGPTSGAAADTQYF TGTGCCAGCAGTTTATTTGGGCCGACTAGCGGGGCCGCCGCAGATACGCAGTATTTT
few TRBD2 TRBJ2-7 TRBV6-6 CASSPPGGQPGPYEQYF TGTGCCAGCAGTCCCCCGGGGGGGCAGCCCGGACCCTACGAGCAGTACTTC
NA TRBD2 TRBJ2-1 TRBV19 CASSIRGAYNEQFF TGTGCCAGTAGTATTCGGGGGGCCTACAATGAGCAGTTCTTC
once NA TRBJ2-1 TRBV10-3 CAISESGEDEQFF TGTGCCATCAGTGAGTCGGGGGAGGATGAGCAGTTCTTC
NA TRBD2 TRBJ2-1 TRBV11-2 CASSLTGGRGNQFF TGTGCCAGCAGCCTTACGGGCGGGAGGGGGAACCAGTTCTTC
NA NA TRBJ1-1 TRBV7-9 CASSEGHRAFF TGTGCCAGCAGCGAGGGACACAGGGCTTTCTTT
NA NA TRBJ2-2 TRBV2 CASSHKQGTDTGELFF TGTGCCAGCAGTCATAAACAGGGTACGGACACCGGGGAGCTGTTTTTT
few TRBD1 TRBJ1-4 TRBV3-1/TRBV3-2 CASSPPLGTGGEKLFF TGTGCCAGCAGCCCCCCCCTAGGGACAGGGGGGGAAAAACTGTTTTTT
once NA TRBJ2-7 TRBV18 CASSPLTGTYEQYF TGTGCCAGCTCACCACTTACAGGAACCTACGAGCAGTACTTC
NA TRBD2 TRBJ2-3 TRBV7-9 CASSRRLAGGGLITDTQYF TGTGCCAGCAGTCGACGCCTAGCGGGGGGGGGCTTGATAACAGATACGCAGTATTTT
NA NA TRBJ1-2 TRBV10-1 CASIGGGFYYGYTF TGCGCCAGCATAGGCGGAGGGTTTTACTATGGCTACACCTTC
NA TRBD1 TRBJ2-7 TRBV10-3 CAISEPGQGVYEQYF TGTGCCATCAGTGAGCCCGGACAGGGTGTCTACGAGCAGTACTTC
NA TRBD1 TRBJ1-4 TRBV6-6 CASSHPTGGDEEKLFF TGTGCCAGCAGTCATCCTACAGGGGGCGATGAGGAAAAACTGTTTTTT
NA TRBD1 TRBJ1-3 TRBV25-1 CASNRQGRAISGNTIYF TGTGCCAGCAACCGACAGGGAAGGGCCATCTCTGGAAACACCATATATTTT
NA NA TRBJ2-5 TRBV7-8 CASSLRSSLETQYF TGTGCCAGCAGCTTGCGTAGCTCCTTGGAGACCCAGTACTTC
NA TRBD2 TRBJ2-7 TRBV6-2/TRBV6-3 CASSYSRLAGAQQYF TGTGCCAGCAGTTACAGTCGACTAGCGGGGGCTCAGCAGTACTTC
NA NA TRBJ1-1 TRBV7-8 CASSPEGPAGGAEAFF TGTGCCAGCAGCCCTGAGGGGCCCGCGGGGGGGGCTGAAGCTTTCTTT